This T cell receptor beta chain appears in the sequencing data of a study of T cell responses to AZD1222 COVID-19 vaccine. Measured with immunoSEQ multiplex PCR; TCRdb has only the in-frame clones, and not every one. The sample lists 140,000 to 150,000 clones, roughly nine tenths occurring once. Trimming left V 3 bases short and J 10 bases short, with 15 bases between. This CDR3 is 13 amino acids long. The chain links TRBV12-3 or TRBV12-4 to TRBJ1-1, with a possible D match to TRBD1 (6 bases). The sequencing used peripheral blood, collected on day 0 of AZD1222 vaccination. The receptor was derived from an adult in good health. The CDR3 DNA reads as TGTGCCAGCAGTTTTTCCACAGGGTCGGTAGCTTTCTTT. Residues: CASSFSTGSVAFF.